The rows below give T cell receptor beta chains drawn from one sample of a study of blood T cell repertoires in COVID-19. Here immunoSEQ multiplex PCR was the method, and the copy in TCRdb shows in-frame clones only, minus some. The sample has about 220,000 clones, 70% to 85% seen once. The sequencing sample was made of PBMCs or T cells enriched from blood (not recorded which). Source of these receptors: a man aged 35 to 55 who had recovered from COVID-19. The CDR3 runs from the conserved cysteine through the conserved F or W. D genes are given only for firm matches. Size is stated for part of the rows, as once, few or many counts, or as a class when the clone is expanded.

j_gene | abundance | d_gene | v_gene | CDR3aa | CDR3nt
TRBJ2-7 | . | . | TRBV5-6 | CASSGRGGEQYF | TGTGCCAGCAGCGGGAGGGGGGGCGAGCAGTACTTC
TRBJ2-1 | . | . | TRBV5-4 | CASSAPDSLPYNEQFF | TGTGCCAGCAGCGCCCCGGACAGCCTACCTTACAATGAGCAGTTCTTC
TRBJ2-5 | . | TRBD2 | TRBV9 | CASSEGLPSLQETQYF | TGTGCCAGCAGCGAGGGACTACCGAGCCTGCAAGAGACCCAGTACTTC
TRBJ2-7 | . | TRBD2 | TRBV7-9 | CASSRRRGLADYEQYF | TGTGCCAGCAGCAGACGAAGGGGACTAGCGGACTACGAGCAGTACTTC
TRBJ1-6 | . | TRBD1 | TRBV5-5 | CASSHRDSLSPLHF | TGTGCCAGCAGCCACCGGGACAGTCTTTCACCCCTCCACTTT
TRBJ1-4 | . | TRBD1 | TRBV6-6 | CASSPTGGLPTNEKLFF | TGTGCCAGCAGTCCGACAGGGGGACTCCCAACTAATGAAAAACTGTTTTTT
TRBJ2-7 | . | . | TRBV28 | CASSSRDTTYEQYF | TGTGCCAGCAGTTCCCGGGACACCACCTACGAGCAGTACTTC
TRBJ2-7 | few | . | TRBV14 | CASSPHNYEQYF | TGTGCCAGCAGCCCTCACAACTACGAGCAGTACTTC
TRBJ1-4 | . | . | TRBV19 | CASSPVGLPNEKLFF | TGTGCCAGTAGCCCGGTGGGCCTTCCTAATGAAAAACTGTTTTTT
TRBJ2-3 | few | TRBD2 | TRBV30 | CAWGGTSSSPDTQYF | TGTGCCTGGGGGGGGACTAGTTCTAGCCCAGATACGCAGTATTTT
TRBJ2-5 | . | . | TRBV12-3/TRBV12-4 | CASSLSRETQYF | TGTGCCAGCAGTTTAAGCAGGGAGACCCAGTACTTC
TRBJ1-3 | . | TRBD1 | TRBV28 | CASSRIDRGKPSSVGNTIYF | TGTGCCAGCAGCCGAATAGACAGGGGCAAACCCTCTTCGGTTGGAAACACCATATATTTT
TRBJ1-6 | . | TRBD1 | TRBV28 | CASSRPGQGNSPLHF | TGTGCCAGCAGCAGACCGGGACAGGGAAATTCACCCCTCCACTTT
TRBJ2-2 | . | . | TRBV27 | CASSLSAEPMGELFF | TGTGCCAGCAGTTTATCGGCGGAACCGATGGGGGAGCTGTTTTTT
TRBJ2-3 | . | . | TRBV5-1 | CASSLADRDKDTQYF | TGCGCCAGCAGCTTGGCGGACAGAGATAAGGATACGCAGTATTTT
TRBJ2-5 | . | . | TRBV7-9 | CASSLSRLRTETQYF | TGTGCCAGCAGCTTATCGAGACTCAGGACTGAGACCCAGTACTTC
TRBJ2-1 | . | . | TRBV7-3 | CASRPGRGSSYNEQFF | TGTGCCAGCAGACCTGGGAGGGGGAGCTCCTACAATGAGCAGTTCTTC
TRBJ2-2 | . | . | TRBV4-3 | CASSRTRVTGELFF | TGCGCCAGCAGCCGGACGCGGGTAACCGGGGAGCTGTTTTTT
TRBJ1-3 | . | TRBD1 | TRBV4-1 | CASSPRTGRGNTIYF | TGCGCCAGCAGCCCTAGGACAGGGAGAGGAAACACCATATATTTT
TRBJ2-2 | . | TRBD2 | TRBV5-1 | CASSVITSGRNTGELFF | TGCGCCAGCAGCGTGATAACTAGCGGGAGAAACACCGGGGAGCTGTTTTTT
TRBJ2-7 | . | . | TRBV28 | CASSLSLVSYEQYF | TGTGCCAGCAGTTTATCCCTTGTCTCCTACGAGCAGTACTTC
TRBJ2-2 | . | . | TRBV18 | CASSPRGGPDTGELFF | TGTGCCAGCTCACCCAGAGGAGGGCCTGACACCGGGGAGCTGTTTTTT
TRBJ2-1 | . | TRBD2 | TRBV12-3/TRBV12-4 | CASSGAYNEQFF | TGTGCCAGTAGCGGGGCCTACAATGAGCAGTTCTTC
TRBJ1-4 | . | . | TRBV25-1 | CASGEDITNEKLFF | TGTGCCAGCGGAGAGGACATAACTAATGAAAAACTGTTTTTT
TRBJ1-4 | . | . | TRBV6-5 | CASSYSRRFGEKLFF | TGTGCCAGCAGTTACTCGAGGAGGTTTGGAGAAAAACTGTTTTTT
TRBJ2-3 | . | TRBD2 | TRBV27 | CASSRGGLDTQYF | TGTGCCAGCAGCCGGGGGGGTTTAGATACGCAGTATTTT
TRBJ1-1 | once | . | TRBV7-6 | CASSGDTAAAFF | TGTGCCAGCAGCGGGGACACCGCTGCCGCTTTCTTT
TRBJ2-5 | . | TRBD1 | TRBV29-1 | CSVVRAGTVQETQYF | TGCAGCGTTGTTAGGGCCGGGACAGTCCAAGAGACCCAGTACTTC
TRBJ1-4 | . | TRBD1 | TRBV5-1 | CASSPTGGVEKLFF | TGCGCCAGCAGCCCAACAGGGGGCGTTGAAAAACTGTTTTTT
TRBJ2-1 | . | TRBD2 | TRBV2 | CASSANSGAYNEQFF | TGTGCCAGCAGTGCGAACAGCGGGGCATACAATGAGCAGTTCTTC
TRBJ2-1 | . | TRBD1 | TRBV5-1 | CASSLEGQVFNEQFF | TGCGCCAGCAGCTTGGAGGGACAGGTTTTCAATGAGCAGTTCTTC
TRBJ2-1 | . | . | TRBV5-4 | CATHGYNEQFF | TGTGCCACCCACGGCTACAATGAGCAGTTCTTC
TRBJ2-7 | . | TRBD1 | TRBV5-6 | CASSLAGQAPYEQYF | TGTGCCAGCAGCTTGGCGGGACAGGCTCCCTACGAGCAGTACTTC
TRBJ2-1 | few | TRBD2 | TRBV6-4 | CAPQTLAGAYNEQFF | TGTGCCCCACAGACCCTAGCGGGAGCCTACAATGAGCAGTTCTTC
TRBJ2-7 | . | . | TRBV28 | CASTRGSYEQYF | TGTGCCAGCACCCGGGGGTCCTACGAGCAGTACTTC
TRBJ1-5 | . | . | TRBV7-9 | CASSSQGPHQPQHF | TGTGCCAGCAGCTCACAGGGTCCCCATCAGCCCCAGCATTTT
TRBJ2-7 | few | . | TRBV28 | CASALGTREQYF | TGTGCCAGCGCTCTTGGGACACGCGAGCAGTACTTC
TRBJ2-3 | . | . | TRBV7-8 | CASSLAEAGGKDTQYF | TGTGCCAGCAGCTTAGCGGAAGCAGGGGGGAAGGATACGCAGTATTTT
TRBJ2-3 | . | . | TRBV2 | CASGRVKADTQYF | TGTGCCAGCGGCAGGGTGAAGGCAGATACGCAGTATTTT
TRBJ2-1 | . | TRBD2 | TRBV5-4 | CASSLGAGVSADEQFF | TGTGCCAGCAGCTTGGGGGCGGGAGTATCGGCGGATGAGCAGTTCTTC
TRBJ2-1 | . | TRBD2 | TRBV18 | CASSFRLADYNEQFF | TGTGCCAGCTCATTTCGACTAGCGGATTACAATGAGCAGTTCTTC
TRBJ1-3 | few | . | TRBV9 | CASSKSSGNTIYF | TGTGCCAGCAGCAAGAGCTCTGGAAACACCATATATTTT
TRBJ1-3 | . | TRBD1 | TRBV29-1 | CSVEGLPAPDRGRNTIYF | TGCAGCGTCGAAGGTCTTCCCGCACCGGACAGGGGAAGAAACACCATATATTTT
TRBJ2-6 | . | . | TRBV2 | CASRAHYSGANVLTF | TGTGCCAGCAGGGCACACTACTCTGGGGCCAACGTCCTGACTTTC
TRBJ2-7 | . | TRBD2 | TRBV28 | CASSLGRGIRLAGSEQYF | TGTGCCAGCAGTTTGGGCAGGGGGATAAGACTAGCGGGGAGTGAGCAGTACTTC
TRBJ2-7 | . | TRBD1 | TRBV19 | CASSTGTGFPYEQYF | TGTGCCAGTAGCACCGGGACAGGGTTCCCCTACGAGCAGTACTTC
TRBJ1-1 | . | . | TRBV7-9 | CASSRTDLNTEAFF | TGTGCCAGCAGCCGGACAGACTTGAACACTGAAGCTTTCTTT
TRBJ1-4 | . | . | TRBV6-1 | CASSESREKLFF | TGTGCCAGCAGTGAATCGCGTGAAAAACTGTTTTTT
TRBJ2-3 | . | TRBD1 | TRBV18 | CASSPTGVGGTDTQYF | TGTGCCAGCTCACCCACAGGGGTAGGAGGCACAGATACGCAGTATTTT
TRBJ2-1 | . | . | TRBV15 | CATSFPSSYNEQFF | TGTGCCACCAGCTTCCCCAGCTCCTACAATGAGCAGTTCTTC
TRBJ1-1 | . | . | TRBV10-3 | CAIRSVEKEAFF | TGTGCCATCAGGTCAGTCGAAAAGGAAGCTTTCTTT
TRBJ2-5 | . | . | TRBV5-1 | CASSSPGGGRLAQAQYF | TGCGCCAGCAGTTCTCCGGGGGGCGGGAGACTCGCACAGGCCCAGTACTTC
TRBJ2-7 | . | . | TRBV28 | CASSLFGQGYEQYF | TGTGCCAGCAGTTTATTCGGCCAGGGATACGAGCAGTACTTC
TRBJ2-5 | few | . | TRBV4-2 | CASSGGPLAETQYF | TGTGCCAGCAGTGGTGGGCCACTGGCGGAGACCCAGTACTTC
TRBJ1-5 | . | . | TRBV7-2 | CASSLGVGGGQPQHF | TGTGCCAGCAGCTTAGGAGTAGGAGGTGGGCAGCCCCAGCATTTT
TRBJ1-6 | . | TRBD1 | TRBV6-4 | CASSVGDRNSPLHF | TGTGCCAGCAGTGTTGGGGACAGAAATTCACCCCTCCACTTT